The entry that follows covers one T cell receptor beta chain sequence. Its cognate antigen is unknown. This CDR3 contains 18 residues. The V end was cut by 8 bases, the J end by 2 bases, with 24 bases between. Germline CDR1 and CDR2: KGHSH and LQKENI. The sample belongs to a study of Ad26.COV2.S vaccination and SARS-CoV-2 variants. Study findings and constraints: Ad26.COV2.S recipients had broader spike-specific TCRs (P = 0.0014). Non-spike TCR breadth was similar in vaccine and placebo recipients.

Described treatment: 15 to 20 received Ad26.COV2.S at low or high dose, single or two shots; five or six received placebo; per-sample allocation not given. Specimen acquisition occurred on day 63 following the initial vaccine or placebo injection. Donor was an adult aged 18-55 years in Boston. The shot given was an Ad26 vector that makes Wuhan-strain SARS-CoV-2 spike. Here immunoSEQ multiplex PCR was the method, and the copy in TCRdb shows in-frame clones only, minus some. The sample consists of some 390,000 clones, around 85% of them appearing once. The material was peripheral blood, obtained in a trial of Ad26.COV2.S vaccine versus placebo. V gene TRBV18 combines with J gene TRBJ2-2; the D gene could be TRBD1 or TRBD2 (5 bases each). The source is a person aged 18-60 years who received the Ad26.COV2.S COVID-19 vaccine or a placebo. The CDR3 protein is CASPIHRSGRINTGELFF. CDR3 in DNA: TGTGCCAGCCCCATCCACCGGTCGGGACGGATAAACACCGGGGAGCTGTTTTTT.